One sample yielded the 29 T cell receptor beta chains listed below, sequenced in a study of technical replicates of blood from a handful of donors. Profiling relied on immunoSEQ multiplex PCR, and the TCRdb table lists in-frame clones only, not all of them. The table shows about 74,000 clones, with around 95% occurring only once. The sample consisted of T cells isolated from PBMCs. The receptors here all came from a human donor in good health.

The chain uses TRBV2 and TRBJ1-1, with D possibly being TRBD1 (5 bases). Trimming left V 0 bases short and J 5 bases short, with 22 bases between. The CDR3 loop spans 18 amino acids. Looked up from germline, CDR1 is SNHLY and CDR2 is FYNNEI. This chain's CDR3 is CASSEAHFQGGVETEAFF. The CDR3, as DNA: TGTGCCAGCAGTGAAGCGCATTTTCAGGGAGGGGTGGAAACTGAAGCTTTCTTT.

The chain combines TRBV2 with TRBJ2-3; 8 bases line up with TRBD1. Germline V gives CDR1 SNHLY, CDR2 FYNNEI. The CDR3 covers 16 residues. Unmatched junction bases numbered 7, after V lost 5 bases and J lost 0 bases. The CDR3 nucleotides are TGTGCCAGCAGTTCCCGACAGGGGACTAGCACAGATACGCAGTATTTT. Amino acid sequence: CASSSRQGTSTDTQYF.

The CDR3 DNA is TGTGCCAGCAGCCCCAATCTGGGGGGGGTAGAGACCCAGTACTTC. Translating gives CASSPNLGGVETQYF. This sequence joins TRBV7-2 and TRBJ2-5; 7 nucleotides match TRBD2. This CDR3 contains 15 residues. From germline, CDR1 is SGHTA and CDR2 FQGNSA. The V segment lost 5 bases and the J segment 4 bases; nucleotides outside the gene matches: 10.

The V gene is TRBV7-9, the J gene TRBJ2-2, with D maybe TRBD1 (6 bases). The CDR3 has 13 residues. Germline V lookup: CDR1 SEHNR, CDR2 FQNEAQ (reference sequence). Between the trimmed V and J ends, which lost 7 bases and 5 bases, there was a span of 11 bases. CDR3 in DNA: TGTGCCAGCATTGTAGGGGGAACCGGGGAGCTGTTTTTT. Its translation is CASIVGGTGELFF.

CDR3 coding DNA: TGTGCCAGTAGTCGGACTAGTAGGCACAATGAGCAGTTCTTC. As protein: CASSRTSRHNEQFF. V gene TRBV19 combines with J gene TRBJ2-1; 7 positions match TRBD2. This CDR3 has 14 residues. Germline CDR1 reads LNHDA; CDR2 reads SQIVND (reference sequence). Trimming cost V 5 bases and J 5 bases; bases outside gene matches: 6.

This rearrangement joins TRBV7-2 to TRBJ2-7; D possibly corresponds to TRBD2 (6 bases). This CDR3 has 15 residues. Trimming cost V 5 bases and J 4 bases, with 18 bases left between them. CDR1 and CDR2 (germline): SGHTA, FQGNSA. The CDR3 sequence: CASSPRRVTWYEQYF. CDR3 DNA sequence: TGTGCCAGCAGCCCCAGGAGGGTTACTTGGTACGAGCAGTACTTC.

The V call is TRBV30, the J call TRBJ1-5; D is unclear. Trimming cost V 2 bases and J 4 bases, with 6 bases left between them. Looked up from germline, CDR1 is GTSNPN and CDR2 is SVGIG (reference sequence). There are 12 residues in the CDR3. Here the CDR3 reads CAWSRLNQPQHF. Written as DNA, the CDR3 is TGTGCCTGGAGTCGCCTAAATCAGCCCCAGCATTTT. The full variable domain, completed using reference TRBV30 and TRBJ1-5, is SQTIHQWPATLVQPVGSPLSLECTVEGTSNPNLYWYRQAAGRGLQLLFYSVGIGQISSEVPQNLSASRPQDRQFILSSKKLLLSDSGFYLCAWSRLNQPQHFGDGTRLSIL.

The chain carries TRBV30 and TRBJ1-3; TRBD1 matches at 7 bases. Germline lookup yields CDR1 GTSNPN and CDR2 SVGIG (reference sequence). The J segment lost 4 bases and the V segment lost 4 bases, leaving 10 bases of the junction unmatched. The CDR3 covers 15 residues. The CDR3 loop reads CAWTNNRGAGNTIYF. The CDR3 region has the DNA TGTGCCTGGACTAACAACAGGGGAGCCGGAAACACCATATATTTT.

The chain is built from TRBV10-3 and TRBJ1-5, with D possibly matching TRBD1 (5 bases). Germline assignment: CDR1 ENHRY and CDR2 SYGVKD. The CDR3 extends over 14 amino acids. V was shortened by 4 bases and J by 5 bases, with 12 bases between the two germline ends. The CDR3 DNA follows: TGTGCCATCAGTGGCGGGGGGGGTTATCAGCCCCAGCATTTT. It translates to CAISGGGGYQPQHF.

CDR3 residues: CASSVASKGAYNEQFF. The CDR3 nucleotides are TGTGCCAGCAGCGTAGCTTCCAAGGGGGCCTACAATGAGCAGTTCTTC. This chain joins TRBV9 and TRBJ2-1, with D perhaps matching TRBD1 (6 bases). The germline V and J ends were trimmed by 0 bases and 2 bases, with 12 bases remaining between them. CDR1 and CDR2 (germline): SGDLS, YYNGEE. The CDR3 has 16 amino acids.

The V call is TRBV7-6, the J call TRBJ2-5, with D perhaps matching TRBD1 (6 bases). This CDR3 region has 15 residues. The germline V and J ends were trimmed by 6 bases and 5 bases, with 19 bases remaining between them. The germline gives CDR1 SGHVS, CDR2 FNYEAQ. Here the CDR3 DNA reads TGTGCCAGCAGACCCGGGACATCGTTCGCGGAGACCCAGTACTTC. It translates to CASRPGTSFAETQYF.

V and J are TRBV18 and TRBJ2-1, with 8 bases that match TRBD2. The CDR3 spans 16 residues. Trimming cost V 3 bases and J 8 bases; bases outside gene matches: 12. Per the germline V gene, CDR1 is KGHSH and CDR2 is LQKENI. CDR3 DNA: TGTGCCAGCTCACCTAGGGGACTAGGAAGTGGAGATGAGCAGTTCTTC. It encodes CASSPRGLGSGDEQFF.

The chain recombines TRBV6-6 with TRBJ2-1; no definite D call. The ends were cut back, 4 bases at V and 9 bases at J, with 4 bases in the middle. CDR1 MNHNY and CDR2 SVGAGI come from the germline V gene (reference sequence). CDR3 length: 10 amino acids. DNA of the CDR3: TGTGCCAGCAGTTCGGGTGAGCAGTTCTTC. Protein: CASSSGEQFF.

CDR3 sequence reads: CASSWVANSYNEQFF. As DNA, the CDR3 is TGTGCCAGCAGTTGGGTAGCTAACTCCTACAATGAGCAGTTCTTC. The J gene is TRBJ2-1, the V gene TRBV27, with D unclear. Looked up from germline, CDR1 is MNHEY and CDR2 is SMNVEV (reference sequence). With 4 bases removed from V and 0 bases from J, the gap between germline ends came to 10 bases. This CDR3 comprises 15 residues.

The chain uses TRBV9 and TRBJ1-1, with D perhaps TRBD1 (6 bases). Germline lookup yields CDR1 SGDLS and CDR2 YYNGEE. This CDR3 spans 14 amino acids. Trimming took 3 bases from V and 7 from J, leaving 16 bases between them. The CDR3 here is CASSADDRFDEAFF. CDR3 DNA sequence: TGTGCCAGCAGCGCGGATGACAGGTTCGATGAAGCTTTCTTT.

The gene calls are TRBV5-6 and TRBJ2-1; 9 positions match TRBD2. From germline, CDR1 is SGHDT and CDR2 YYEEEE. The CDR3 length is 14 residues. Trimming cost V 6 bases and J 5 bases; bases outside gene matches: 6. The CDR3 loop is CASTRLAANNEQFF. CDR3 nucleotides: TGTGCCAGCACACGACTAGCGGCAAACAATGAGCAGTTCTTC. The variable domain in full, completed from reference TRBV5-6 and TRBJ2-1, reads DAGVTQSPTHLIKTRGQQVTLRCSPKSGHDTVSWYQQALGQGPQFIFQYYEEEERQRGNFPDRFSGHQFPNYSSELNVNALLLGDSALYLCASTRLAANNEQFFGPGTRLTVL.

This CDR3 reads CASSFRGRHQPQHF. In DNA form, the CDR3 reads TGTGCCAGCAGCTTCCGGGGGAGGCATCAGCCCCAGCATTTT. This chain uses TRBV21-1 with TRBJ1-5. TRBV21-1 is tagged as a pseudogene. The CDR3 is 14 amino acids.

The rearrangement links TRBV4-1 to TRBJ1-1; weak D call: TRBD1 (5 bases). Trimming stripped 1 base from V and 3 bases from J, with 9 bases between. The germline V gene encodes CDR1 MGHRA and CDR2 YSYEKL. This CDR3 comprises 14 residues. DNA for the CDR3: TGCGCCAGCAGCCAAGCGGGGGGAGACACTGAAGCTTTCTTT. It codes for CASSQAGGDTEAFF.

This clone was counted once. The rearrangement links TRBV7-3 to TRBJ2-1, with TRBD2 matching over 8 bases. The germline gives CDR1 SGHTA, CDR2 FQGTGA. The J segment lost 5 bases and the V segment lost 3 bases, leaving 9 bases of the junction unmatched. The CDR3 length is 16 residues. CDR3: CASSFLQREYDNEQFF. The CDR3 DNA sequence: TGTGCCAGCAGCTTCTTACAGCGGGAGTACGACAATGAGCAGTTCTTC.

V is TRBV13 and J is TRBJ2-7; 9 nucleotides match TRBD2. Trimming took 8 bases from V and 5 from J; bases not matched to a gene: 7. There are 13 residues in the CDR3. Germline V gene lookup returns CDR1 PRHDT and CDR2 FYEKMQ (reference sequence). The CDR3: CASRASGIHEQYF. The CDR3 DNA sequence: TGTGCCAGCCGGGCTAGCGGGATACACGAGCAGTACTTC. The entire variable domain, with the rest obtained from reference TRBV13 and TRBJ2-7, is as follows: AAGVIQSPRHLIKEKRETATLKCYPIPRHDTVYWYQQGPGQDPQFLISFYEKMQSDKGSIPDRFSAQQFSDYHSELNMSSLELGDSALYFCASRASGIHEQYFGPGTRLTVT.

This chain uses TRBV19 with TRBJ2-7, with 8 bases identical to TRBD1. The CDR3 is 12 residues long. Trimming cost V 4 bases and J 4 bases; bases outside gene matches: 0. Germline lookup yields CDR1 LNHDA and CDR2 SQIVND (reference sequence). The CDR3 bases are TGTGCCAGTAGTAGGACAGGGTACGAGCAGTACTTC. Residues: CASSRTGYEQYF.

This clone was recorded only once. The chain has TRBV9 and TRBJ2-3; 7 bases map to TRBD2. The junction had 8 bases not matched to a gene; V was cut back by 0 bases and J by 1 base. CDR1 is SGDLS and CDR2 is YYNGEE in the germline V gene. The CDR3 runs to 17 residues. This CDR3 reads CASSVDRGGAGTDTQYF. The CDR3 DNA follows: TGTGCCAGCAGCGTAGATAGGGGAGGGGCAGGCACAGATACGCAGTATTTT.

The V gene is TRBV6-1, the J gene TRBJ2-5; TRBD2 agrees at 8 bases. The V and J ends lost 3 bases and 4 bases, in that order; junction bases with no gene match: 10. Germline V gives CDR1 MNHNS, CDR2 SASEGT. CDR3 length: 16 amino acids. The CDR3 loop reads CASSEPSGPTLETQYF. The CDR3 DNA is TGTGCCAGCAGTGAGCCTAGCGGGCCCACTTTAGAGACCCAGTACTTC.

This clone was counted a single time. The chain combines TRBV4-1 with TRBJ1-5; 8 bases are a match to TRBD1. The V segment lost 0 bases and the J segment 1 base; nucleotides outside the gene matches: 2. The CDR3 is 16 amino acids. Germline lookup yields CDR1 MGHRA and CDR2 YSYEKL. CDR3 sequence (DNA): TGCGCCAGCAGCCAAGAGCAGGGGGCAAGCAATCAGCCCCAGCATTTT. Amino acid sequence: CASSQEQGASNQPQHF.

The V and J genes are TRBV28 and TRBJ1-2; possibly TRBD1 for D (5 bases). The CDR3 has 14 residues. The V gene's germline CDR1 is MDHEN and CDR2 SYDVKM. V was trimmed by 3 bases and J by 5 bases, leaving 13 bases between them. In DNA form, the CDR3 reads TGTGCCAGCAGTTTCTCCTCAGGGTATTATGGCTACACCTTC. Translation gives CASSFSSGYYGYTF.

The chain has TRBV6-6 and TRBJ1-1; D remains ambiguous. Germline V gene lookup returns CDR1 MNHNY and CDR2 SVGAGI (reference sequence). The CDR3 runs 14 residues. The V end was cut by 0 bases, the J end by 1 base, with 6 bases between. As DNA, the CDR3 is TGTGCCAGCAGTTACTCGCGCGGGAACACTGAAGCTTTCTTT. Its translation: CASSYSRGNTEAFF.

The chain links TRBV19 to TRBJ2-3, with 9 bases that match TRBD2. The V gene end was trimmed by 7 bases and the J gene end by 4 bases; junction bases not matched to a gene: 9. CDR3 size: 15 residues. Germline CDR1 reads LNHDA; CDR2 reads SQIVND (reference sequence). CDR3 DNA: TGTGCCAGTATGCCGCTAGCGGGAATTCCAGATACGCAGTATTTT. Its protein is CASMPLAGIPDTQYF.

This chain uses TRBV27 with TRBJ2-2; TRBD2 matches at 13 bases. V was pared by 6 bases and J by 0 bases, with 4 bases of the junction left unmatched. Germline CDR1 MNHEY, CDR2 SMNVEV (reference sequence). This CDR3 contains 17 residues. CDR3: CASRGLAGAANTGELFF. In nucleotides, the CDR3 is TGTGCCAGCAGAGGACTAGCGGGAGCCGCGAACACCGGGGAGCTGTTTTTT.

The chain is built from TRBV2 and TRBJ1-1, with a possible D match to TRBD1 (5 bases). This CDR3 comprises 14 residues. V was trimmed by 6 bases and J by 4 bases, leaving 15 bases between them. The germline gives CDR1 SNHLY, CDR2 FYNNEI. The DNA of the CDR3 is TGTGCCAGCAGACCGGGACTTGCGGTCACTGAAGCTTTCTTT. The encoded protein is CASRPGLAVTEAFF.